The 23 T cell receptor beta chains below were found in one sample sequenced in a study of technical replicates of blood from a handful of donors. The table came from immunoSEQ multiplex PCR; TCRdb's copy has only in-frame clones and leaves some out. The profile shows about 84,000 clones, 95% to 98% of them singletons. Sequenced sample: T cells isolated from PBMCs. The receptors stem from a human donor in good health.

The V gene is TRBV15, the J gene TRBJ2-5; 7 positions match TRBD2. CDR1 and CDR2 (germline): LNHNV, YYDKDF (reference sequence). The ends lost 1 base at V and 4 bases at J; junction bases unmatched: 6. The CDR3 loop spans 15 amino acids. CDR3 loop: CATSRGPGGGETQYF. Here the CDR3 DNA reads TGTGCCACCAGCAGAGGACCGGGGGGTGGAGAGACCCAGTACTTC.

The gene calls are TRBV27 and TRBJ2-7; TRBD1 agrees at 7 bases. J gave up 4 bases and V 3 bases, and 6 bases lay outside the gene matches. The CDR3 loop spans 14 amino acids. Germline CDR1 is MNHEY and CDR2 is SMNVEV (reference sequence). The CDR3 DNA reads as TGTGCCAGCAGTTTTCTCGACAGGGTTTACGAGCAGTACTTC. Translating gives CASSFLDRVYEQYF.

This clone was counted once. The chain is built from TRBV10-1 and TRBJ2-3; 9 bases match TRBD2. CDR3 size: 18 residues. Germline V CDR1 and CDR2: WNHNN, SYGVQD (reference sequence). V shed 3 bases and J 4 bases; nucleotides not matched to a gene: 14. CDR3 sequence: CASSDGSGSFRRADTQYF. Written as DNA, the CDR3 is TGCGCCAGCAGTGATGGTAGCGGGAGTTTTCGTAGAGCAGATACGCAGTATTTT.

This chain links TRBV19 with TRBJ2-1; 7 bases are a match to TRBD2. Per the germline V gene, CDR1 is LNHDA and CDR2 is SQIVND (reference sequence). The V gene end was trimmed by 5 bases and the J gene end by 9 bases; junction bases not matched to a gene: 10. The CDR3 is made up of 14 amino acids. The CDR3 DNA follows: TGTGCCAGTAGTGGAGCGGGAAGTCTGGGTGAGCAGTTCTTC. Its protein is CASSGAGSLGEQFF. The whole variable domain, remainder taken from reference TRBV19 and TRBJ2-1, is DGGITQSPKYLFRKEGQNVTLSCEQNLNHDAMYWYRQDPGQGLRLIYYSQIVNDFQKGDIAEGYSVSREKKESFPLTVTSAQKNPTAFYLCASSGAGSLGEQFFGPGTRLTVL.

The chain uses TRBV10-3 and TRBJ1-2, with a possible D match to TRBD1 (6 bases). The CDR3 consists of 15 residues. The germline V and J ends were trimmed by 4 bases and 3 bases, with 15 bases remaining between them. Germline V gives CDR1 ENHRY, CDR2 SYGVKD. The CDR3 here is CAISAHRDGDYGYTF. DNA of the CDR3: TGTGCCATCAGTGCCCACAGGGACGGGGACTATGGCTACACCTTC.

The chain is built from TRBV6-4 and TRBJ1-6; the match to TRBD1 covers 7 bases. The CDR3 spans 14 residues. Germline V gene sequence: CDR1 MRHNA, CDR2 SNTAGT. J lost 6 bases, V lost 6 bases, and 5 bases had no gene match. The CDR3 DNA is TGTGCCAGCAGCCGGGACAGTACTAATTCACCCCTCCACTTT. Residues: CASSRDSTNSPLHF.

The CDR3 sequence is CASSYGRDPTYEQYF. Here the CDR3 DNA reads TGTGCCAGTAGTTACGGGCGGGACCCAACCTACGAGCAGTACTTC. The V call is TRBV19, the J call TRBJ2-7, with D possibly being TRBD2 (6 bases). The CDR3 consists of 15 residues. CDR1 LNHDA and CDR2 SQIVND come from the germline V gene (reference sequence). Trimming pared 5 bases from V and 2 bases from J, leaving 16 bases between.

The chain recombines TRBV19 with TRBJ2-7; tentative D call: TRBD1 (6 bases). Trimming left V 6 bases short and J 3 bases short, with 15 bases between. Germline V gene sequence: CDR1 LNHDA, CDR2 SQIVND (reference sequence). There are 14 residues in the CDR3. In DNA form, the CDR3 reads TGTGCCAGTAGCTCCGGACAGCTGCTCTACGAGCAGTACTTC. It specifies CASSSGQLLYEQYF.

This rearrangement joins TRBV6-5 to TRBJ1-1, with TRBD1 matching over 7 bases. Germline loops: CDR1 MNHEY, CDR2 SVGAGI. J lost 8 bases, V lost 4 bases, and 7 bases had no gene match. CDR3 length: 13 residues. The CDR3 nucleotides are TGTGCCAGCAGTTTCCTTCCGGGACAGGAAGCTTTCTTT. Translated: CASSFLPGQEAFF.

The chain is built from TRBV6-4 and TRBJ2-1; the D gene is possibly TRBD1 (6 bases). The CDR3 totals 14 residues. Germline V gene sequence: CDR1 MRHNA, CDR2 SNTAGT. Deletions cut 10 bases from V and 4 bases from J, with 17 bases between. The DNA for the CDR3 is TGTGCCACTCGACCGGGACAAAATTACAATGAGCAGTTCTTC. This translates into CATRPGQNYNEQFF.

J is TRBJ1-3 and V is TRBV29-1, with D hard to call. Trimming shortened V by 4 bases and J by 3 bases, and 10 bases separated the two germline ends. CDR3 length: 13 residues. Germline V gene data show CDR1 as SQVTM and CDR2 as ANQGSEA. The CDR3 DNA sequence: TGCAGCGTTGTATTGCTCTATGGAAACACCATATATTTT. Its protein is CSVVLLYGNTIYF.

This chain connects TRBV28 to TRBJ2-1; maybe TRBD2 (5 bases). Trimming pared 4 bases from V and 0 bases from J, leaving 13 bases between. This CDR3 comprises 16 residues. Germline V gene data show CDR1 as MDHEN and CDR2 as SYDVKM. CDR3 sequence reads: CASSSLQRPSYNEQFF. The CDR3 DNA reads TGTGCCAGCAGTTCCTTACAGCGGCCCTCCTACAATGAGCAGTTCTTC.

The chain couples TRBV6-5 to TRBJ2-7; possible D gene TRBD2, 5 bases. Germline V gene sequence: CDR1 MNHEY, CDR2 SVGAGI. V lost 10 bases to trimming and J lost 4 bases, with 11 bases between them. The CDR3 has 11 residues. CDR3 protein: CATSRGYEQYF. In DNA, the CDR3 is TGTGCCACCTCCCGGGGTTACGAGCAGTACTTC.

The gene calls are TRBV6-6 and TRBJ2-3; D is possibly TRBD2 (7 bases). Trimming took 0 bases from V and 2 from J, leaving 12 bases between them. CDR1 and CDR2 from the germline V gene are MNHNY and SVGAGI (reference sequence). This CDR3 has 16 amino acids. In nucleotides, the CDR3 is TGTGCCAGCAGTTACTCGAGTCGGGGGGCCACAGATACGCAGTATTTT. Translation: CASSYSSRGATDTQYF.

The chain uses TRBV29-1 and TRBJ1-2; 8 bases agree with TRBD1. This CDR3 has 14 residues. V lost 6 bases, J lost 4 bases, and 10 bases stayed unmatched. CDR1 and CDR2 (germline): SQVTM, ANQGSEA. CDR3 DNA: TGCAGCGTCACAACTGCCGGGACAGGCTATGGCTACACCTTC. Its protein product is CSVTTAGTGYGYTF.

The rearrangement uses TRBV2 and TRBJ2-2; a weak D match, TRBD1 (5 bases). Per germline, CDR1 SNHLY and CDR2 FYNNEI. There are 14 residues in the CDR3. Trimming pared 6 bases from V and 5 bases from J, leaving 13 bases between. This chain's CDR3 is CASRAGLGTGELFF. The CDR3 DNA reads TGTGCCAGCAGGGCAGGGCTAGGGACCGGGGAGCTGTTTTTT. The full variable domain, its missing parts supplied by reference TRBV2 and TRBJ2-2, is EPEVTQTPSHQVTQMGQEVILRCVPISNHLYFYWYRQILGQKVEFLVSFYNNEISEKSEIFDDQFSVERPDGSNFTLKIRSTKLEDSAMYFCASRAGLGTGELFFGEGSRLTVL.

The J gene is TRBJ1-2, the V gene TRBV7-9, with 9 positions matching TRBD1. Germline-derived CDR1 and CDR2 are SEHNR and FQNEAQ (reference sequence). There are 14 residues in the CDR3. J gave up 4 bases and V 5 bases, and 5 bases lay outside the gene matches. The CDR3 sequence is CASSLGTGTYGYTF. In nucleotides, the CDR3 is TGTGCCAGCAGCCTCGGGACAGGGACCTATGGCTACACCTTC.

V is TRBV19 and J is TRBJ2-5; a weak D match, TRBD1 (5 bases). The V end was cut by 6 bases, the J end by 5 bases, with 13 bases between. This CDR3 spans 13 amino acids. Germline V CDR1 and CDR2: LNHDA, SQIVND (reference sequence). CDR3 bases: TGTGCCAGTAGATACAGGCATGGGGAGACCCAGTACTTC. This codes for CASRYRHGETQYF.

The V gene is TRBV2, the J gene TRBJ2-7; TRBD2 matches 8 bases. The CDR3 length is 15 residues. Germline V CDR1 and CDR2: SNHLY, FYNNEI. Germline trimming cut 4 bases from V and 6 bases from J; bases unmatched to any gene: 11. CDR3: CASSGGERGLGEQYF. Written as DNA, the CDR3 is TGTGCCAGCAGTGGGGGGGAGCGGGGGTTAGGCGAGCAGTACTTC.

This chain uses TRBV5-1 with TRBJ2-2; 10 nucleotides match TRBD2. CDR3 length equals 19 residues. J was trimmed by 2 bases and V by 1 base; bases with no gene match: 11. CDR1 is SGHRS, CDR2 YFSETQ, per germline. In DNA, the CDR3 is TGCGCCAGCAGCTTGACCCCAGGACTAGCGGCATCAAACACCGGGGAGCTGTTTTTT. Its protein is CASSLTPGLAASNTGELFF.

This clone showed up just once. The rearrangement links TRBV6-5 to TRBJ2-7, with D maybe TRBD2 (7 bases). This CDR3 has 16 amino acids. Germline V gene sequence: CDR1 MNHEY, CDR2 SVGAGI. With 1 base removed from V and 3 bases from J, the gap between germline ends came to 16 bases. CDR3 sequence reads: CASSYYGGGGVYEQYF. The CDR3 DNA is TGTGCCAGCAGTTACTACGGAGGGGGGGGAGTCTACGAGCAGTACTTC.

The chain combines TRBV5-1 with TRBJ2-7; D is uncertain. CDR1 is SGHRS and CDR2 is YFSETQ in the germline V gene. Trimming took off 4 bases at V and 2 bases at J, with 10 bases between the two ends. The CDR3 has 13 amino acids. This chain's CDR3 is CASSPTPAYEQYF. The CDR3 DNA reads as TGCGCCAGCAGCCCTACTCCGGCCTACGAGCAGTACTTC.

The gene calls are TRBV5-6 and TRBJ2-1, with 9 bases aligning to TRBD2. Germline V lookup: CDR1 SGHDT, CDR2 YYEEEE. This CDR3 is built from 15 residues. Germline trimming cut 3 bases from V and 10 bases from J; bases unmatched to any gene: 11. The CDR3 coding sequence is TGTGCCAGCAGCTGGACTGGGACTAGCCGCAAAGAGCAGTTCTTC. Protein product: CASSWTGTSRKEQFF.